This T cell receptor beta chain is drawn from a study of Ad26.COV2.S vaccination and SARS-CoV-2 variants. This table comes from immunoSEQ multiplex PCR, and its TCRdb copy is limited to in-frame clones, with some not included. The sample contains around 320,000 clones, about nine tenths of which appear only once. Treatment denoted: roughly 19 received Ad26.COV2.S at low or high dose, single or two shots; roughly 5 received placebo; per-sample allocation not given. Following the first vaccine or placebo injection, samples were taken on day 63. Ad26 vector vaccine expressed Wuhan-strain SARS-CoV-2 spike. CDR1 and CDR2 from the germline V gene are MNHEY and SVGAGI. Losses at the gene ends were 0 bases for V and 7 bases for J; bases not matched to a gene: 5. CDR3 length: 15 amino acids.

The TCR was taken from a person between 18 and 65 years old who received the Ad26.COV2.S COVID-19 vaccine or a placebo. Source: peripheral blood, taken in a trial of Ad26.COV2.S vaccine versus placebo. V gene TRBV6-5 combines with J gene TRBJ1-3; 8 nucleotides agree with TRBD1. The CDR3 region is CASSYSGQGSNTIYF. The DNA of the CDR3 is TGTGCCAGCAGTTACTCCGGACAGGGCAGTAACACCATATATTTT.